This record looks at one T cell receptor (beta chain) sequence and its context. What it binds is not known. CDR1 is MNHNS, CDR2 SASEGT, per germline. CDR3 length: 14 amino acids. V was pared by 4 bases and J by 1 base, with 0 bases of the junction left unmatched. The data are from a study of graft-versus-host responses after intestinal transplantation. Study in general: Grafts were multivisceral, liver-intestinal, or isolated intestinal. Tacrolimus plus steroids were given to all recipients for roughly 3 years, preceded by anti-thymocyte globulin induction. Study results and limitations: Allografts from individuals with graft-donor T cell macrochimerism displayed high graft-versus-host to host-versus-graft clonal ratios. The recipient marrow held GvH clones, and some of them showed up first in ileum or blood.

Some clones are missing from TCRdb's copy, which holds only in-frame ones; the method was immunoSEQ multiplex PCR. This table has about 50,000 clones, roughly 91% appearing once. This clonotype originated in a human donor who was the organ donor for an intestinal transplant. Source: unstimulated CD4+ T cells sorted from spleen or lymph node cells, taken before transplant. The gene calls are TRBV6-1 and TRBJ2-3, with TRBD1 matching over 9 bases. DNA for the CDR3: TGTGCCAGCAGTGGGACAGGGGGCACAGATACGCAGTATTTT. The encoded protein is CASSGTGGTDTQYF.